Presented here are 16 T cell receptor beta chains from one specimen sequenced in a study of blood T cells in healthy people across ages. A second PCR of 7 to 11 cycles used a sample-barcoded 5' primer and a J-beta primer mix. TCRdb processed the 5' RACE reads anew with MiXCR; each CDR3 protein has one entry. This table holds some 760,000 distinct CDR3 sequences, 20% to 30% found once. The same sample was also studied in work on T cells of mothers and their children.

The specimen was blood. The receptor set was obtained from a boy aged 10-17 years in good health.

The V call is TRBV20-1, the J call TRBJ1-2; D is possibly TRBD1 (5 bases). Germline values: CDR1 DFQATT, CDR2 SNEGSKA (reference sequence). V was clipped by 0 bases and J by 8 bases, with 16 bases between them. This CDR3 has 14 residues. CDR3: CSARETQAIGGYTF. DNA of the CDR3: TGCAGTGCTAGAGAGACACAGGCTATCGGGGGCTACACCTTC.

Here the CDR3 reads CSVDSEGDYGYTF. DNA of the CDR3: TGCAGCGTTGATTCGGAGGGGGACTATGGCTACACCTTC. This chain uses TRBV29-1 with TRBJ1-2, with a tentative D call TRBD1 (6 bases). Between the trimmed V and J ends, which lost 3 bases and 3 bases, there was a span of 11 bases. Germline values: CDR1 SQVTM, CDR2 ANQGSEA. The CDR3 is made up of 13 amino acids. The full variable domain, its missing parts supplied by reference TRBV29-1 and TRBJ1-2, is SAVISQKPSRDICQRGTSLTIQCQVDSQVTMMFWYRQQPGQSLTLIATANQGSEATYESGFVIDKFPISRPNLTFSTLTVSNMSPEDSSIYLCSVDSEGDYGYTFGSGTRLTVV.

This clonotype came up a few times. The rearrangement uses TRBV7-3 and TRBJ2-2; possible D gene TRBD1, 5 bases. This CDR3 contains 15 residues. Trimming removed 1 base from V and 4 bases from J, with 10 bases in between. Germline CDR1 and CDR2: SGHTA and FQGTGA. CDR3 bases: TGTGCCAGCAGCTTAAGGGCAGGGTCCACCGGGGAGCTGTTTTTT. This encodes CASSLRAGSTGELFF. The full variable domain, in which reference TRBV7-3 and TRBJ2-2 provide the parts outside the CDR3, is GAGVSQTPSNKVTEKGKYVELRCDPISGHTALYWYRQSLGQGPEFLIYFQGTGAADDSGLPNDRFFAVRPEGSVSTLKIQRTERGDSAVYLCASSLRAGSTGELFFGEGSRLTVL.

The rearrangement links TRBV7-2 to TRBJ2-5; D is possibly TRBD2 (7 bases). Trimming shortened V by 2 bases and J by 5 bases, and 21 bases separated the two germline ends. Germline assignment: CDR1 SGHTA and CDR2 FQGNSA. The CDR3 has 17 residues. CDR3 protein: CASSLRSEGGGWETQYF. CDR3 DNA: TGTGCCAGCAGCTTACGAAGTGAGGGCGGGGGCTGGGAGACCCAGTACTTC. The full variable domain, in which reference TRBV7-2 and TRBJ2-5 provide the parts outside the CDR3, is GAGVSQSPSNKVTEKGKDVELRCDPISGHTALYWYRQSLGQGLEFLIYFQGNSAPDKSGLPSDRFSAERTGGSVSTLTIQRTQQEDSAVYLCASSLRSEGGGWETQYFGPGTRLLVL.

The table lists this clonotype with a few counts. The CDR3 DNA follows: TGTGCCAGCAGCTTGTCGCCGACTAGCGGGGGACAAGAGACCCAGTACTTC. This translates into CASSLSPTSGGQETQYF. The rearrangement joins TRBV5-4 to TRBJ2-5; 12 nucleotides match TRBD2. The CDR3 runs 17 residues. The V gene end was trimmed by 1 base and the J gene end by 2 bases; junction bases not matched to a gene: 6. Per the germline V gene, CDR1 is SGHNT and CDR2 is YYREEE (reference sequence).

This chain connects TRBV6-6 to TRBJ2-1; 9 nucleotides agree with TRBD2. The CDR3 is 15 residues long. The V segment lost 6 bases and the J segment 4 bases; nucleotides outside the gene matches: 7. The germline V gene encodes CDR1 MNHNY and CDR2 SVGAGI (reference sequence). The CDR3 here is CASSSAGGGYNEQFF. The CDR3 DNA is TGTGCCAGCAGCTCAGCGGGAGGAGGGTACAATGAGCAGTTCTTC.

This clonotype appeared a few times. The CDR3 region has the DNA TGCAGCGTTGGAAGGGGCGGATTTGGTGGCTACACCTTC. Translation: CSVGRGGFGGYTF. The chain recombines TRBV29-1 with TRBJ1-2; D might be TRBD1 (5 bases). The V end was cut by 4 bases, the J end by 7 bases, with 16 bases between. This CDR3 has 13 amino acids. Germline-derived CDR1 and CDR2 are SQVTM and ANQGSEA.

This clonotype was seen a handful of times. This sequence joins TRBV20-1 and TRBJ2-7, with TRBD2 matching 8 bases. V shed 4 bases and J 6 bases; nucleotides not matched to a gene: 11. CDR1 is DFQATT, CDR2 SNEGSKA, per germline (reference sequence). The length of the CDR3 is 14 residues. In nucleotides, the CDR3 is TGCAGTGCTACCCACCACGGGGGGGAGGGCGAGCAGTACTTC. Translated: CSATHHGGEGEQYF.

The CDR3 reads CASSLPSTRTQYF. In nucleotides, the CDR3 is TGTGCCAGCAGCTTACCCTCGACCAGGACCCAGTACTTC. The rearrangement links TRBV7-9 to TRBJ2-5; D gene unclear. The germline V gene has CDR1 SEHNR and CDR2 FQNEAQ (reference sequence). Trimming removed 2 bases from V and 7 bases from J, with 11 bases in between. The CDR3 spans 13 residues.

This chain links TRBV23-1 with TRBJ1-5; maybe TRBD1 (5 bases). TRBV23-1 is sorted into the ORF group, with uncertain function. This CDR3 has 15 amino acids. The V end was cut by 6 bases, the J end by 4 bases, with 16 bases between. The CDR3 loop reads CASRGDWGRNQPQHF. The DNA for the CDR3 is TGCGCCAGCAGGGGGGACTGGGGACGAAATCAGCCCCAGCATTTT.

The CDR3: CSALSSGSENTGELFF. The CDR3 nucleotides are TGCAGTGCTTTATCTAGCGGGAGTGAGAACACCGGGGAGCTGTTTTTT. The rearrangement uses TRBV20-1 and TRBJ2-2, with 10 bases matching TRBD2. The CDR3 is 16 amino acids. Unmatched junction bases numbered 7, after V lost 5 bases and J lost 1 base. The germline V gene encodes CDR1 DFQATT and CDR2 SNEGSKA (reference sequence).

This clonotype came up a few times. Here the CDR3 omits its conserved ending phenylalanine or tryptophan, so a read error is the likely source. The CDR3 sequence: CASSFEASSSYEQYL. In DNA, the CDR3 is TGTGCCAGCAGTTTCGAGGCCAGCAGCTCCTACGAGCAGTACCTC. This sequence joins TRBV28 and TRBJ2-7; D is unresolved. The germline CDR1 and CDR2 sequences are MDHEN and SYDVKM. The V gene lost 3 bases and the J gene lost 0 bases, with 12 bases spanning the gap. The CDR3 covers 15 residues.

This clonotype occurred many times. The chain couples TRBV28 to TRBJ2-5, with D unresolved. V was clipped by 2 bases and J by 4 bases, with 8 bases between them. This CDR3 comprises 13 residues. CDR1 is MDHEN and CDR2 is SYDVKM in the germline V gene. This chain's CDR3 is CASSLTERETQYF. Written as DNA, the CDR3 is TGTGCCAGCAGTTTAACGGAGAGAGAGACCCAGTACTTC.

This clonotype appeared once. The chain combines TRBV11-2 with TRBJ1-1, with a weak D call TRBD1 (5 bases). V lost 4 bases and J 5 bases, leaving 23 bases between the germline ends. CDR1 and CDR2 from the germline V gene are SGHAT and FQNNGV. The CDR3 has 17 residues. CDR3 loop: CASSSRGLSLRRTEAFF. The CDR3 DNA reads TGTGCCAGCAGCTCCCGGGGCTTATCCCTTAGGAGGACTGAAGCTTTCTTT.

This clonotype was detected only a few times. The genes are TRBV5-1 and TRBJ1-1, with D hard to call. V was trimmed by 2 bases and J by 3 bases, leaving 11 bases between them. The V gene's germline CDR1 is SGHRS and CDR2 YFSETQ. The CDR3 is 14 amino acids. The CDR3 DNA sequence: TGCGCCAGCAGCTTAACAGATTCGGACACTGAAGCTTTCTTT. It encodes CASSLTDSDTEAFF.

This clonotype was observed a single time. The rearrangement links TRBV18 to TRBJ1-2, with D possibly TRBD1 on 5 matching bases. This CDR3 is 15 amino acids long. Germline V gives CDR1 KGHSH, CDR2 LQKENI. Trimming removed 3 bases at V and 2 bases at J, with 13 bases between. CDR3 coding DNA: TGTGCCAGCTCACCGGGGCAGCCACCCAACTATGGCTACACCTTC. This sequence encodes CASSPGQPPNYGYTF.